This TCR beta chain was identified in a study of graft-versus-host responses after intestinal transplantation. At the level of the study: Those transplanted obtained multivisceral, liver-intestinal, or isolated intestinal grafts. All recipients got anti-thymocyte globulin induction, then tacrolimus and steroids for around three years.

The germline V gene encodes CDR1 SGDLS and CDR2 YYNGEE. With 0 bases removed from V and 2 bases from J, the gap between germline ends came to 16 bases. The CDR3 has 17 residues. In regard to this clone: No antigen is known for it. Other nucleotide sequences in the sample specify the same CDR3.

Produced via immunoSEQ multiplex PCR; TCRdb's table is partial and in-frame only. Of around 97,000 clones listed, 75% to 95% are singletons. This clonotype was sampled from a human donor who received an intestinal transplant. The chain joins TRBV9 to TRBJ2-3; D is possibly TRBD2 (6 bases). The sequences come from unstimulated CD8+ T cells sorted from spleen or lymph node cells, collected before intestinal transplant. This CDR3 reads CASSVDPREAYTDTQYF. In DNA form, the CDR3 reads TGTGCCAGCAGCGTAGACCCGAGGGAGGCCTACACAGATACGCAGTATTTT. Supplemented by reference TRBV9 and TRBJ2-3, the full variable domain reads DSGVTQTPKHLITATGQRVTLRCSPRSGDLSVYWYQQSLDQGLQFLIQYYNGEERAKGNILERFSAQQFPDLHSELNLSSLELGDSALYFCASSVDPREAYTDTQYFGPGTRLTVL.